This TCR beta chain was sequenced in a study of regulatory T cells in long-lasting Graves disease. This clonotype was detected ten times or more. Time point described: newly diagnosed GD, antithyroid drugs for less than 3 months. Following extraction of RNA from PBMCs, that RNA was used to make the TCR library. Building the TCR beta libraries relied on iRepertoire HTBI primers, and CDR3 regions underwent Arm-PCR. One entry per CDR3 protein, called by TCRdb with MiXCR from the multiplex PCR reads. Of a few hundred thousand distinct CDR3 sequences in the sample, approximately 13% were seen once. A further study also used this sample, focusing on T cells in Graves' hyperthyroidism and ophthalmopathy.

The material sequenced was peripheral blood mononuclear cells (PBMCs), taken at new diagnosis, from a patient treated with antithyroid drugs. The clonotype originates from a man aged 30 to 39 with Graves disease.

Here the CDR3 DNA reads TGTGCCAGCAGGCAACAGGGGGTAAGGGAAAAACTGTTTTTT. Translating gives CASRQQGVREKLFF. The gene calls are TRBV12-3 or TRBV12-4 and TRBJ1-4, with 8 bases fitting TRBD1. The CDR3 consists of 14 residues. Trimming took 6 bases from V and 8 from J; bases not matched to a gene: 8.